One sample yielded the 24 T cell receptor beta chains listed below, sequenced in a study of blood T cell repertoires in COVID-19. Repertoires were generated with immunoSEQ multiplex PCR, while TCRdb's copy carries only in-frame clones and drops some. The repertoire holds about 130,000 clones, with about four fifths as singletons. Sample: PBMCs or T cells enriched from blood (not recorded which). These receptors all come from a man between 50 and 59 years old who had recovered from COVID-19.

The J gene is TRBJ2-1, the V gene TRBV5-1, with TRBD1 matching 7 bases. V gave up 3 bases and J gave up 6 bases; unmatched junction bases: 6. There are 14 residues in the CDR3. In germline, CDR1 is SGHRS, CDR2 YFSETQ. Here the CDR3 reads CASSSGGGFNEQFF. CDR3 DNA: TGCGCCAGCAGCTCAGGGGGTGGTTTCAATGAGCAGTTCTTC.

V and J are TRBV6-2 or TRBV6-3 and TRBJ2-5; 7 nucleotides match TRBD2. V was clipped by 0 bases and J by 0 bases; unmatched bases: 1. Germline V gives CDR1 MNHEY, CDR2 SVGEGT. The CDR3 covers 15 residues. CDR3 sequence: CASSYSRGNQETQYF. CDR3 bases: TGTGCCAGCAGTTACTCGCGGGGGAACCAAGAGACCCAGTACTTC.

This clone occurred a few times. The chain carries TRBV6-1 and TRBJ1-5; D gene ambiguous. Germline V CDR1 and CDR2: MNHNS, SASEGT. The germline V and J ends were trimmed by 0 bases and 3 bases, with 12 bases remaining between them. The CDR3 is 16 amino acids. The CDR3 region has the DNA TGTGCCAGCAGTGAAGCGGCGGGTGGGTTCAATCAGCCCCAGCATTTT. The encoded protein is CASSEAAGGFNQPQHF.

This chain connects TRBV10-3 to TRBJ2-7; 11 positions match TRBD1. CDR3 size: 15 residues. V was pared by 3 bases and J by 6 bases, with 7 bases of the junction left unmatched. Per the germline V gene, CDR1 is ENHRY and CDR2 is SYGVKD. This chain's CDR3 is CAISDWDRGNPEQYF. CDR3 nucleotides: TGTGCCATCAGTGATTGGGACAGGGGGAACCCCGAGCAGTACTTC.

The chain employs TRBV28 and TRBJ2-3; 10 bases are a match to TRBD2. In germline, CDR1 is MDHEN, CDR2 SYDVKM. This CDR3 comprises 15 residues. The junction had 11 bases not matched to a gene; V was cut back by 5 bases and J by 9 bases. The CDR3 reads CASSQLGGSGGTQYF. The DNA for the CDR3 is TGTGCCAGCAGTCAACTCGGGGGTAGCGGGGGGACGCAGTATTTT.

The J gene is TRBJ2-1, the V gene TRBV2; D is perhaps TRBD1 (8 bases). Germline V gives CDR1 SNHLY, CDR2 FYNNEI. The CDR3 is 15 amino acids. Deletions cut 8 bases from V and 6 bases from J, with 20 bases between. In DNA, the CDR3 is TGTGCCAGCGGAGGAGCGGGACAGGCCTTCAATGAGCAGTTCTTC. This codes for CASGGAGQAFNEQFF.

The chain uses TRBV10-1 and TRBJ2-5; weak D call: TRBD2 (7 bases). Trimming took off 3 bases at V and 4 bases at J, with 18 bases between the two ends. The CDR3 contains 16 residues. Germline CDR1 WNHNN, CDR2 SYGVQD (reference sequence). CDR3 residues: CASSDGAAGEGETQYF. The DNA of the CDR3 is TGCGCCAGCAGTGACGGAGCCGCAGGGGAGGGAGAGACCCAGTACTTC.

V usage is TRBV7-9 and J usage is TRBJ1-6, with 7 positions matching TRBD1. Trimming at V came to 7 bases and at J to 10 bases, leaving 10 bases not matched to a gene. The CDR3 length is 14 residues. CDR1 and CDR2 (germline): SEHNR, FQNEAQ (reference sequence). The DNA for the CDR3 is TGTGCCAGCACCAGGGACGACAGGGACTCACCCCTCCACTTT. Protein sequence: CASTRDDRDSPLHF.

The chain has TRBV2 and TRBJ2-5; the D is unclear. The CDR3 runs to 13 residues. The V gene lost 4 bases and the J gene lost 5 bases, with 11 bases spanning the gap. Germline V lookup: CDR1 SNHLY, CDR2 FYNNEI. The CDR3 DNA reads TGTGCCAGCAGTGCCCGGCAGAGGGAGACCCAGTACTTC. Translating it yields CASSARQRETQYF.

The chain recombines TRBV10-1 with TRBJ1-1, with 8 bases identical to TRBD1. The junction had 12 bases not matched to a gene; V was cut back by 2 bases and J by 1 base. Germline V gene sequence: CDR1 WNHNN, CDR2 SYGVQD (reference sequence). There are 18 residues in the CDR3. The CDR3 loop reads CASSEQATQGQANTEAFF. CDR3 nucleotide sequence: TGCGCCAGCAGTGAGCAGGCCACCCAGGGACAGGCGAACACTGAAGCTTTCTTT.

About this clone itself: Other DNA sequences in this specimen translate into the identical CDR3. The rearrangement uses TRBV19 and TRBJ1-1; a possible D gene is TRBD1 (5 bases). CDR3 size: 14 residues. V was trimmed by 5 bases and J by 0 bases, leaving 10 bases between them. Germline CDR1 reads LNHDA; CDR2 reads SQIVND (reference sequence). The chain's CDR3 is CASSFRGMNTEAFF. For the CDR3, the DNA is TGTGCCAGTAGTTTTCGGGGGATGAACACTGAAGCTTTCTTT. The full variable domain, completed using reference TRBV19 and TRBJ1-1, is DGGITQSPKYLFRKEGQNVTLSCEQNLNHDAMYWYRQDPGQGLRLIYYSQIVNDFQKGDIAEGYSVSREKKESFPLTVTSAQKNPTAFYLCASSFRGMNTEAFFGQGTRLTVV.

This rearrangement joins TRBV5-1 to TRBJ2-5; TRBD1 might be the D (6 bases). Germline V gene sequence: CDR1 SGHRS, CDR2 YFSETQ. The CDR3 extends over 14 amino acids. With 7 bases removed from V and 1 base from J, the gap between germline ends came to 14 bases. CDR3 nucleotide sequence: TGCGCCAGCTCCAGGGGTGGGGGCCAAGAGACCCAGTACTTC. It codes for CASSRGGGQETQYF.

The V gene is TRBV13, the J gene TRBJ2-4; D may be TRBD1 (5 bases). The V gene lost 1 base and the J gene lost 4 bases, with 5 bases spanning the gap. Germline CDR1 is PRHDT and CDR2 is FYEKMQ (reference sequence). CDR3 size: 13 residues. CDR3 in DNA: TGTGCCAGCAGCTTAGAGGGGAAAAACATTCAGTACTTC. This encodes CASSLEGKNIQYF. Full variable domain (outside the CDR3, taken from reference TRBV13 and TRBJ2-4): AAGVIQSPRHLIKEKRETATLKCYPIPRHDTVYWYQQGPGQDPQFLISFYEKMQSDKGSIPDRFSAQQFSDYHSELNMSSLELGDSALYFCASSLEGKNIQYFGAGTRLSVL.

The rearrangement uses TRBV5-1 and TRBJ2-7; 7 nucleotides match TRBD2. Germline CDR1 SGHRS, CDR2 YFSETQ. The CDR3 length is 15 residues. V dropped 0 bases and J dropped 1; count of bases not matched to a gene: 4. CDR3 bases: TGCGCCAGCAGCTTGGCCGGCGGGGGATCCTACGAGCAGTACTTC. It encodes CASSLAGGGSYEQYF.

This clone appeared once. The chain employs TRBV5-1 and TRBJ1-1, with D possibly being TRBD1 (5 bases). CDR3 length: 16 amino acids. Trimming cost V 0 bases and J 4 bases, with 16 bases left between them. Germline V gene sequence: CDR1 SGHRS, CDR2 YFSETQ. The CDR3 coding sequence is TGCGCCAGCAGCTTGGCCGTATCGGGGGGACGCACTGAAGCTTTCTTT. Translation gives CASSLAVSGGRTEAFF.

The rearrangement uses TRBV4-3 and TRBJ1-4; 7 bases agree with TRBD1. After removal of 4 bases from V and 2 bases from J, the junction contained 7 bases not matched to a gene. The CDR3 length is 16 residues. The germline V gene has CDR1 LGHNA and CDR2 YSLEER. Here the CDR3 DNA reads TGCGCCAGCAGCCGGACAGGTCGGGCGACTAATGAAAAACTGTTTTTT. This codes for CASSRTGRATNEKLFF.

In nucleotides, the CDR3 is TGTGCCAGTAGTATAGGGGAGACGGCCCAGCATTTT. Amino acids: CASSIGETAQHF. V usage is TRBV19 and J usage is TRBJ1-5; D not certain. V was cut by 1 base and J by 11 bases, with 9 bases left in between. The germline CDR1 and CDR2 sequences are LNHDA and SQIVND (reference sequence). The CDR3 runs to 12 residues.

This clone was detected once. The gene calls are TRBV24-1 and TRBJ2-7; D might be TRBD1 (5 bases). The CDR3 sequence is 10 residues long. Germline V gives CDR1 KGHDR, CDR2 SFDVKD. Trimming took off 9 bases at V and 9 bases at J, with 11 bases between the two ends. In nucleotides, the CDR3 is TGTGCCACCGCGGACATCGGGCAGTACTTC. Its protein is CATADIGQYF.

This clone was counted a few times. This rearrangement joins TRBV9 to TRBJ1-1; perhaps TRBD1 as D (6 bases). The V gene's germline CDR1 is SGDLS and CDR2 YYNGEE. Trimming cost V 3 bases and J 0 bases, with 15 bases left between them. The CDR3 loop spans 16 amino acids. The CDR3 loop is CASSGPPGGMNTEAFF. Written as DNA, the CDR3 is TGTGCCAGCAGCGGTCCCCCGGGGGGCATGAACACTGAAGCTTTCTTT.

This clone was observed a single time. The CDR3 DNA follows: TGTGCCAGCAGCTTGGGACTAGCGGGGGAAGAGACCCAGTACTTC. Translating gives CASSLGLAGEETQYF. This chain links TRBV5-6 with TRBJ2-5; 12 bases are a match to TRBD2. J was trimmed by 3 bases and V by 0 bases; bases with no gene match: 0. Germline V gene sequence: CDR1 SGHDT, CDR2 YYEEEE. The CDR3 has 15 residues.

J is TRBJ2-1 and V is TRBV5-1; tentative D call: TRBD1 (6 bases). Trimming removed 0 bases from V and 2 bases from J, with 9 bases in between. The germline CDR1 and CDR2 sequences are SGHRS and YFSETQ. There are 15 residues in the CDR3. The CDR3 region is CASSLGDTTYNEQFF. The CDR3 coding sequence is TGCGCCAGCAGCTTGGGGGACACAACCTACAATGAGCAGTTCTTC.

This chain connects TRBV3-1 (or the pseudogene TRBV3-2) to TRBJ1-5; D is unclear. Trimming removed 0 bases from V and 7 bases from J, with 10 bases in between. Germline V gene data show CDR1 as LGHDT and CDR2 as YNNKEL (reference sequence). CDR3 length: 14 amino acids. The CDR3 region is CASSQDLNGQPQHF. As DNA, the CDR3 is TGTGCCAGCAGCCAAGATCTTAACGGGCAGCCCCAGCATTTT.

DNA of the CDR3: TGTGCCAGCAGCGCGGACAGGGACGAGACCCAGTACTTC. Translation gives CASSADRDETQYF. The V and J genes are TRBV7-3 and TRBJ2-5; 8 bases line up with TRBD1. This CDR3 is built from 13 residues. J was trimmed by 5 bases and V by 5 bases; bases with no gene match: 4. From germline, CDR1 is SGHTA and CDR2 FQGTGA.

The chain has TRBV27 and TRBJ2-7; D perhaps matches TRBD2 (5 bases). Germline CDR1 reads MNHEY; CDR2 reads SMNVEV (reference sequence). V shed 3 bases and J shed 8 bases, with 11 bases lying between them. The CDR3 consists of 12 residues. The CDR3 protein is CASSLSGKKQYF. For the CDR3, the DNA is TGTGCCAGCAGTTTGTCGGGGAAAAAGCAGTACTTC.